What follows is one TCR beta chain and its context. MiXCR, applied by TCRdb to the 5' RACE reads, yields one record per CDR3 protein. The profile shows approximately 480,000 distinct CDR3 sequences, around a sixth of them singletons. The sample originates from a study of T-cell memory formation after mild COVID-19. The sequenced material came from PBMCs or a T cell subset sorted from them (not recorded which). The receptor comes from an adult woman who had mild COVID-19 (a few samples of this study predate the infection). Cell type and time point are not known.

CDR3 residues: CSASQGGVGNTIYF. The CDR3 bases are TGCAGTGCTAGTCAGGGCGGGGTAGGAAACACCATATATTTT. The J gene is TRBJ1-3, the V gene TRBV20-1, with D tentatively TRBD1 (5 bases). V lost 3 bases and J lost 4, with 13 bases in between. Germline lookup yields CDR1 DFQATT and CDR2 SNEGSKA (reference sequence). The CDR3 is 14 residues long.